The rows below give T cell receptor beta chains drawn from one sample of a study of immune characterization of retroperitoneal liposarcoma. MiXCR, run by TCRdb on the PCR reads, gives a single entry per CDR3 protein. The sample includes 2,400 or so distinct CDR3 sequences, roughly 49% of them seen just once. The sequenced sample was tumor tissue. Receptors were obtained from a female donor with retroperitoneal liposarcoma. CDR3s include the opening cysteine and the closing phenylalanine or tryptophan. The D gene is left open where the match is weak. For some rows the clone size is stated as once, few or many, or as a class when expanded; others skip it.

TRBV7-9,TRBJ2-3,.,TRBD2,CASSPRRLAGATDTQYF,TGTGCCAGCAGCCCCCGTCGACTAGCGGGAGCGACAGATACGCAGTATTTT
TRBV7-2,TRBJ2-3,few,.,CASSPQGGDDTQYF,TGTGCCAGCAGCCCCCAGGGGGGGGATGATACGCAGTATTTT
TRBV7-3,TRBJ2-1,large,TRBD2,CASSEEGSGMSEQFF,TGTGCCAGCAGCGAGGAAGGTAGCGGGATGTCTGAGCAGTTCTTC
TRBV12-3/TRBV12-4,TRBJ1-5,.,.,CASSLSPRGGQPQHF,TGTGCCAGCAGTTTAAGTCCCAGGGGCGGTCAGCCCCAGCATTTT
TRBV10-2,TRBJ1-2,.,.,CASSGWGGAGVYGYTF,TGCGCCAGCAGTGGATGGGGGGGGGCGGGCGTCTATGGCTACACCTTC
TRBV11-3,TRBJ1-1,.,.,CASSLDRGIGNTEAFF,TGTGCCAGCAGCTTAGATCGTGGGATCGGGAACACTGAAGCTTTCTTT
TRBV12-3/TRBV12-4,TRBJ2-2,.,TRBD2,CASSSEGLAGAHVGGELFF,TGTGCCAGCAGTTCCGAGGGACTAGCGGGGGCCCATGTCGGAGGGGAGCTGTTTTTT
TRBV7-4,TRBJ2-5,.,.,CASSFGMVPLF,TGTGCCAGCAGCTTCGGGATGGTTCCTCTCTTC
TRBV7-2,TRBJ2-2,.,.,CASSPQQAGTGELFF,TGTGCCAGCAGCCCCCAACAGGCGGGCACCGGGGAGCTGTTTTTT
TRBV7-2,TRBJ2-1,.,TRBD2,CASSLRGTSGMHSQETQFF,TGTGCCAGCAGCTTAAGGGGGACTAGCGGGATGCACTCTCAAGAGACCCAGTTCTTC
TRBV6-1,TRBJ2-7,.,TRBD2,CASSFERGPYEQYF,TGTGCCAGCAGCTTCGAGCGGGGGCCCTACGAGCAGTACTTC
TRBV7-6,TRBJ2-5,.,.,CASSSSTGYQETQYF,TGTGCCAGCAGCTCCTCGACAGGTTACCAAGAGACCCAGTACTTC
TRBV27,TRBJ2-3,once,TRBD2,CASSLAGGSTQYF,TGTGCCAGCAGTCTAGCGGGAGGGAGTACGCAGTATTTT
TRBV6-1,TRBJ1-6,.,TRBD1,CASSEARGRVSPLHF,TGTGCCAGCAGTGAAGCAAGGGGGCGGGTTTCACCCCTCCACTTT
TRBV6-5,TRBJ1-2,.,.,CASSYATGPYSQTF,TGTGCCAGCAGTTACGCGACAGGTCCCTATTCGCAAACCTTC
TRBV6-5,TRBJ2-7,.,.,CASSSRPQTDEQYF,TGTGCCAGCAGTTCTAGACCGCAAACGGACGAGCAGTACTTC
TRBV7-8,TRBJ1-1,.,.,CASSLVEMLMNTEAFF,TGTGCCAGCAGCTTAGTTGAGATGCTCATGAACACTGAAGCTTTCTTT
TRBV7-2,TRBJ2-5,.,TRBD2,CASSLAPSGGETQYF,TGTGCCAGCAGCTTAGCGCCTAGCGGGGGGGAGACCCAGTACTTC
TRBV6-1,TRBJ2-5,few,.,CASSEFGLEETQYF,TGTGCCAGCAGTGAATTTGGACTGGAAGAGACCCAGTACTTC
TRBV12-3/TRBV12-4,TRBJ2-3,few,.,CASRHLSDTQYF,TGTGCCAGCAGGCACCTCTCAGATACGCAGTATTTT
TRBV6-1,TRBJ2-1,.,TRBD1,CAYGTGGASYEQFF,TGTGCCTACGGGACAGGGGGCGCTTCCTACGAGCAGTTCTTC
TRBV6-6,TRBJ2-7,.,.,CASSYSEGIYEQYF,TGTGCCAGCAGTTACTCAGAGGGGATCTACGAGCAGTACTTC
TRBV11-2,TRBJ2-5,.,TRBD2,CASSLVAGGQETQYF,TGTGCCAGCAGCTTAGTAGCGGGAGGCCAAGAGACCCAGTACTTC
TRBV4-3,TRBJ1-1,.,.,CASSQKGTAIQMNTEAFF,TGCGCCAGCAGCCAAAAAGGGACCGCCATTCAAATGAACACTGAAGCTTTCTTT
TRBV7-2,TRBJ1-1,.,.,CASSFAVSRNEAFF,TGTGCCAGCAGCTTCGCCGTGTCGAGGAATGAAGCTTTCTTT
TRBV27,TRBJ2-1,.,.,CASSLARVNEQFF,TGTGCCAGCAGTTTAGCGAGGGTTAATGAGCAGTTCTTC
TRBV7-8,TRBJ2-1,medium-sized,TRBD2,CASSTSGRGETQFF,TGTGCCAGCAGCACAAGCGGGAGAGGAGAGACCCAGTTCTTC
TRBV11-2,TRBJ2-7,.,.,CASSPTSYEQYF,TGTGCCAGCAGCCCAACCTCCTACGAGCAGTACTTC
TRBV12-3/TRBV12-4,TRBJ2-1,once,.,CASSPSPPERNEQFF,TGTGCCAGCAGTCCTTCTCCCCCCGAGCGTAATGAGCAGTTCTTC
TRBV12-3/TRBV12-4,TRBJ2-3,.,.,CASGRAESTDTQYF,TGTGCCAGCGGGCGGGCGGAATCCACAGATACGCAGTATTTT
TRBV7-6,TRBJ2-1,.,TRBD1,CASSPGQGRGNEQFF,TGTGCCAGCAGTCCAGGACAGGGGAGGGGCAATGAGCAGTTCTTC
TRBV6-1,TRBJ1-1,.,.,CASSETENTEAFF,TGTGCCAGCAGTGAAACAGAGAACACTGAAGCTTTCTTT
TRBV6-1,TRBJ2-1,.,TRBD2,CASSESLAGAYEQFF,TGTGCCAGCAGTGAAAGTCTAGCGGGAGCCTACGAGCAGTTCTTC
TRBV6-8,TRBJ2-4,.,TRBD2,CASSYSRTREYF,TGTGCCAGCAGTTACTCACGGACTAGAGAGTACTTC
TRBV4-1,TRBJ2-3,.,TRBD2,CASSRSTSEEVDTQYF,TGCGCCAGCAGCCGCTCGACTAGCGAGGAGGTAGATACGCAGTATTTT
TRBV7-8,TRBJ1-5,large,.,CASSSSSGNQPQHF,TGTGCCAGCAGCTCCTCGTCCGGGAATCAGCCCCAGCATTTT
TRBV6-6,TRBJ2-7,.,TRBD1,CASRMDRVGSYEQYF,TGTGCCAGCAGGATGGACAGGGTGGGAAGCTACGAGCAGTACTTC
TRBV6-5,TRBJ2-3,.,.,CASSYRDNTDTQYF,TGTGCCAGCAGTTACAGGGACAACACAGATACGCAGTATTTT
TRBV6-1,TRBJ2-1,.,.,CASSENYNEQFF,TGTGCCAGCTCAGAAAACTACAATGAGCAGTTCTTC
TRBV12-3/TRBV12-4,TRBJ2-3,few,.,CASSLVDTQYF,TGTGCCAGCAGTTTAGTCGATACGCAGTATTTT
TRBV7-2,TRBJ2-3,large,.,CASSIHTDTQYF,TGTGCCAGCAGCATACACACAGATACGCAGTATTTT
TRBV12-5,TRBJ2-1,medium-sized,TRBD2,CASGLNSGRETQFF,TGTGCTAGTGGTTTGAATAGCGGGAGGGAGACCCAGTTCTTC
TRBV6-5,TRBJ2-1,few,.,CASSYGNEQFF,TGTGCCAGCAGTTACGGCAATGAGCAGTTCTTC
TRBV7-6,TRBJ2-1,.,.,CASSPSGPYNEQFF,TGTGCCAGCAGCCCATCAGGACCGTACAATGAGCAGTTCTTC
TRBV7-2,TRBJ2-1,once,TRBD1,CASSATGNNEQFF,TGTGCCAGCAGCGCGACAGGGAACAATGAGCAGTTCTTC